Listed below are T cell receptor beta chains from one sample, sequenced in a study of blood T cell repertoires in COVID-19. Profiling relied on immunoSEQ multiplex PCR, and the TCRdb table lists in-frame clones only, not all of them. The profile shows some 200,000 clones, around 85% of them singletons. The sample was peripheral blood. These receptors were collected from a woman in her 70s with COVID-19, enrolled during active disease. The conserved cysteine and the conserved F or W are not part of the CDR3 here. Each record gives: CDR3 protein, clone size, V gene. Clone sizes are given selectively: once, few, many, or a class where the clone is expanded.

ASSEKRMNTEELF,NA,TRBV2
ASSQSSGSGGNIQY,NA,TRBV27
ASSLGRALQETQY,NA,TRBV5-1
ASSGQLNQPQH,NA,TRBV2
ASSDLAGGTDTQY,once,TRBV6-4
ASSLRRRTDLVNTEAF,NA,TRBV7-6
ATSDSGLATDTQY,NA,TRBV24-1
ASIGQGARNQPQH,NA,TRBV28
AISGTGDQPQH,NA,TRBV10-3
ASSRRGGGVFGTDTQY,once,TRBV19
ASSLTGQGGVETQY,NA,TRBV4-2
ASGRQDSNQPQH,NA,TRBV19
ASSPPVGTGSYSPLH,NA,TRBV18
ASSLSDTPTLH,NA,TRBV5-1
ASRRQTNTEAF,NA,TRBV7-2
ASSYGGGPGNEQF,NA,TRBV6-5
ATSERTGGSLYGYT,NA,TRBV24-1
ASSSARRGGADTQY,NA,TRBV13
SALTGTSGYYEQY,NA,TRBV29-1
ASSIGGLDYEQY,NA,TRBV19
ASSLSGSETQY,NA,TRBV7-3
APRDRGGNYEQY,NA,TRBV27
ASSSPTSGVYEQY,NA,TRBV6-5
ASSNSVGFEKLF,NA,TRBV21-1
ASSIGQDFWDTEAF,NA,TRBV19
ASSHNRGRSPLH,NA,TRBV6-5
ATIEAGQGFGYT,NA,TRBV6-5
ASSQAGASGSHNEQF,NA,TRBV4-2
ASSFRDRTYYGYT,NA,TRBV19
ASSQTSGNHSYEQY,NA,TRBV3-1/TRBV3-2
ASSWGVAGGMDTQY,NA,TRBV7-3
ASSMDIYYEQY,NA,TRBV19
ASSFGAWTSAGNTIY,NA,TRBV7-6
ASSPPGEHNYGYT,NA,TRBV28
ASSFLAGNPQETQY,NA,TRBV5-1
ASSKAGGGTEAF,NA,TRBV21-1
ASSVVSGTGVETQY,NA,TRBV9
ASSTGGKRINEQF,NA,TRBV7-6
ASSYRTGATDTQY,NA,TRBV7-9
ASSSGGANEQF,NA,TRBV6-6